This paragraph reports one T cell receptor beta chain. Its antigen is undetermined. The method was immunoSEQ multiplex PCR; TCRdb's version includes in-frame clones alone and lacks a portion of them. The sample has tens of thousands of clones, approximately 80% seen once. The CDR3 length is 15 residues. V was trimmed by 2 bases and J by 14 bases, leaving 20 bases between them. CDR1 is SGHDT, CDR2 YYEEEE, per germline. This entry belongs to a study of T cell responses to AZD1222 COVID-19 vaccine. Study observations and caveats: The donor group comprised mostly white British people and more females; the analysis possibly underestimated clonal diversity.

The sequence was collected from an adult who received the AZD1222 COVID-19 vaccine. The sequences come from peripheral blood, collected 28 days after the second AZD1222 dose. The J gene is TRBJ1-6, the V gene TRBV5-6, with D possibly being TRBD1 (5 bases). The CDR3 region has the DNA TGTGCCAGCAGCTTCCGGGGAACGGGGGGAAAATCCCTCCACTTT. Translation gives CASSFRGTGGKSLHF.